This passage covers 10 T cell receptor beta chains from one sample sequenced in a study of blood T cell repertoires in COVID-19. Sequenced by immunoSEQ multiplex PCR; TCRdb stores in-frame clones only, minus some. The sample lists 100,000 to 150,000 clones, around 89% occurring once. Sequencing used peripheral blood. These TCRs come from a man aged 60-69 years with COVID-19, enrolled during active disease.

About this clone itself: One end of the junction fails to match germline, which may point to a read error. The chain combines TRBV18 with TRBJ1-1; no firm D call. The CDR3 is 13 residues long. The germline CDR1 and CDR2 sequences are KGHSH and LQKENI. The CDR3 loop reads CASSPRENAEAFF. The CDR3, as DNA: TGTGCCAGCTCCCCGCGGGAGAACGCTGAAGCTTTCTTT.

The rearrangement joins TRBV19 to TRBJ2-7; the D gene is possibly TRBD1 (8 bases). Between the trimmed V and J ends, which lost 7 bases and 5 bases, there was a span of 24 bases. This CDR3 region has 16 residues. The germline CDR1 and CDR2 sequences are LNHDA and SQIVND (reference sequence). CDR3: CASKTTNRGGDHEQYF. CDR3 nucleotide sequence: TGTGCCAGTAAAACGACTAACAGGGGGGGCGACCACGAGCAGTACTTC.

The V gene is TRBV9, the J gene TRBJ1-1; 11 bases map to TRBD1. Germline V lookup: CDR1 SGDLS, CDR2 YYNGEE. Losses at the gene ends were 3 bases for V and 3 bases for J; bases not matched to a gene: 7. CDR3 length equals 16 residues. The CDR3 is CASSGRTGGRDTEAFF. For the CDR3, the DNA is TGTGCCAGCAGCGGAAGGACAGGGGGCCGGGACACTGAAGCTTTCTTT. The full variable domain, with the rest looked up from reference TRBV9 and TRBJ1-1, is DSGVTQTPKHLITATGQRVTLRCSPRSGDLSVYWYQQSLDQGLQFLIQYYNGEERAKGNILERFSAQQFPDLHSELNLSSLELGDSALYFCASSGRTGGRDTEAFFGQGTRLTVV.

This chain joins TRBV10-3 and TRBJ1-4; 8 bases are a match to TRBD1. After removal of 8 bases from V and 5 bases from J, the junction contained 7 bases not matched to a gene. This CDR3 has 14 residues. The germline V gene encodes CDR1 ENHRY and CDR2 SYGVKD. The DNA for the CDR3 is TGTGCCATCGGAGGGCAGGGGGCAAATGAAAAACTGTTTTTT. Translating it yields CAIGGQGANEKLFF.

The rearrangement links TRBV19 to TRBJ2-3; no clear D. The germline CDR1 and CDR2 sequences are LNHDA and SQIVND (reference sequence). The CDR3 contains 12 residues. The V end lost 3 bases, the J end lost 6 bases, and 7 bases lay between the germline ends. The CDR3 region is CASSMPGDTQYF. The CDR3 DNA reads TGTGCCAGTAGTATGCCCGGGGATACGCAGTATTTT. Filled out from reference TRBV19 and TRBJ2-3, the complete variable domain reads DGGITQSPKYLFRKEGQNVTLSCEQNLNHDAMYWYRQDPGQGLRLIYYSQIVNDFQKGDIAEGYSVSREKKESFPLTVTSAQKNPTAFYLCASSMPGDTQYFGPGTRLTVL.

This clone is a singleton in its sample. The chain recombines TRBV24-1 with TRBJ2-1; tentatively, D is TRBD2 (5 bases). The V and J ends lost 6 bases and 5 bases respectively, with 10 bases between them. Germline V CDR1 and CDR2: KGHDR, SFDVKD. CDR3 size: 13 residues. The CDR3, as DNA: TGTGCCACCAGTCGGGGTTTCCACAATGAGCAGTTCTTC. Protein: CATSRGFHNEQFF.

The chain couples TRBV5-1 to TRBJ1-1; a weak D match, TRBD1 (5 bases). CDR1 SGHRS and CDR2 YFSETQ come from the germline V gene. V gave up 3 bases and J gave up 1 base, with 13 bases separating them. CDR3 length equals 15 residues. This CDR3 reads CASSSGLGGNTEAFF. The CDR3 bases are TGCGCCAGCAGCTCGGGACTGGGAGGGAACACTGAAGCTTTCTTT.

The J gene is TRBJ2-1, the V gene TRBV19, with D hard to call. The V end was cut by 3 bases, the J end by 2 bases, with 14 bases between. Germline V gene sequence: CDR1 LNHDA, CDR2 SQIVND (reference sequence). The CDR3 sequence is 16 residues long. The CDR3 spells CASSISPAFPYNEQFF. For the CDR3, the DNA is TGTGCCAGTAGTATCTCGCCTGCGTTTCCCTACAATGAGCAGTTCTTC.

V usage is TRBV19 and J usage is TRBJ1-2; weak D call: TRBD1 (5 bases). CDR3 length: 13 residues. Between the trimmed V and J ends, which lost 5 bases and 8 bases, there was a span of 15 bases. Germline-derived CDR1 and CDR2 are LNHDA and SQIVND (reference sequence). The CDR3 DNA follows: TGTGCCAGTAGTTTACAGGACAAAGGCGGCTACACCTTC. Protein: CASSLQDKGGYTF. Together with reference TRBV19 and TRBJ1-2, the CDR3 gives the full variable domain: DGGITQSPKYLFRKEGQNVTLSCEQNLNHDAMYWYRQDPGQGLRLIYYSQIVNDFQKGDIAEGYSVSREKKESFPLTVTSAQKNPTAFYLCASSLQDKGGYTFGSGTRLTVV.

The chain recombines TRBV9 with TRBJ2-3, with 9 nucleotides matching TRBD2. This CDR3 has 16 amino acids. The J segment lost 1 base and the V segment lost 0 bases, leaving 3 bases of the junction unmatched. CDR1 is SGDLS, CDR2 YYNGEE, per germline. CDR3 sequence reads: CASSVEPSGGTDTQYF. The CDR3 DNA reads TGTGCCAGCAGCGTAGAGCCTAGCGGGGGCACAGATACGCAGTATTTT.